Reported below is one T cell receptor (beta chain). The CDR3 runs 16 residues. This sample was included in a study of a mutant IDH1 vaccine in newly diagnosed glioma. Time point described: baseline, week 1 (first vaccination visit). Indicated treatment: pre-vaccination baseline after standard-of-care therapy. TCRdb's copy holds only in-frame clones and misses some; the assay was immunoSEQ multiplex PCR. There are around 60,000 clones in the sample; 80% to 95% occur only once, and 2.6% lies in the top ten. This rearrangement joins TRBV21-1 to TRBJ2-3. TRBV21-1 is flagged as a pseudogene. The source material was PBMCs, sampled from a glioma patient treated with radiotherapy, temozolomide or both. The receptor was derived from a man between 50 and 59 years old with glioma. CDR3 loop: CASSKVAPPPGYTQYF. The CDR3 DNA follows: TGTGCCAGCAGCAAAGTGGCCCCTCCCCCCGGTTATACGCAGTATTTT.